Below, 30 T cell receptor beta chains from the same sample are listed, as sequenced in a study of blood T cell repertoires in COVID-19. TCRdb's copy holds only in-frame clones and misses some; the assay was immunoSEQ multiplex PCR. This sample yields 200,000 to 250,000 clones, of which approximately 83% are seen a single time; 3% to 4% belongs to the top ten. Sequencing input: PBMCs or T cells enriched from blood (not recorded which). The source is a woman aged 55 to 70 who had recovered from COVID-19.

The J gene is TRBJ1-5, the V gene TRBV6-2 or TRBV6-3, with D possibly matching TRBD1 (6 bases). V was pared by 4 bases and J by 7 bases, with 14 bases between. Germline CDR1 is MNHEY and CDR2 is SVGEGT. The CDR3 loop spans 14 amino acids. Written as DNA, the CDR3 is TGTGCCAGCAGTTTAATGGGGGCGGCGCAGCCCCAGCATTTT. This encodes CASSLMGAAQPQHF.

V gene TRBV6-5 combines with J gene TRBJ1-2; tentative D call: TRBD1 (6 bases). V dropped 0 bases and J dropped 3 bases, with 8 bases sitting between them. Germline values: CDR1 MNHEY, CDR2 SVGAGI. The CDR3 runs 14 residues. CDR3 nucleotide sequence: TGTGCCAGCAGTTACTCAGGACAGCACTATGGCTACACCTTC. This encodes CASSYSGQHYGYTF.

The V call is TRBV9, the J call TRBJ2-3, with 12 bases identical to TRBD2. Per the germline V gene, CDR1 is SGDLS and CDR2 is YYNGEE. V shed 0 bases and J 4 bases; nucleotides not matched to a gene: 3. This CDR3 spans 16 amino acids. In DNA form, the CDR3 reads TGTGCCAGCAGCGTAGGCCTAGCGGGGGGGTCAGATACGCAGTATTTT. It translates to CASSVGLAGGSDTQYF.

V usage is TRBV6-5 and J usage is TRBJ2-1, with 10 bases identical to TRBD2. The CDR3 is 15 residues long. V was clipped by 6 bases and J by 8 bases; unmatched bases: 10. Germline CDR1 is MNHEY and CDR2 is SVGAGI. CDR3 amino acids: CASRHLAGVIDEQFF. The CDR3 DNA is TGTGCCAGCAGGCATCTAGCGGGAGTTATCGATGAGCAGTTCTTC.

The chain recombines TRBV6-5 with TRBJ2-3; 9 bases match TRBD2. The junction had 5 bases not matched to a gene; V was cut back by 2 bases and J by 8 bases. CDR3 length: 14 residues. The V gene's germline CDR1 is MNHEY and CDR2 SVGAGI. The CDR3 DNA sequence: TGTGCCAGCAGTTACGGCTTAGCGGGGGCTACGCAGTATTTT. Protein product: CASSYGLAGATQYF.

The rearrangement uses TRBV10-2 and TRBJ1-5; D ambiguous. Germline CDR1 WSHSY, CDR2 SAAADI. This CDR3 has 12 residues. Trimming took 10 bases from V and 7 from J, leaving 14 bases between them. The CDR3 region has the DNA TGCGCCACCGCCGAAATTCAGCAGCCCCAGCATTTT. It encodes CATAEIQQPQHF.

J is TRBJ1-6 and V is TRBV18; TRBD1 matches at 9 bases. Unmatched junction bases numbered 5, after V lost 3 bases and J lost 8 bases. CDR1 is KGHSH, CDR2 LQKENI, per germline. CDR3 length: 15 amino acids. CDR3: CASSPGQGADSPLHF. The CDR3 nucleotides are TGTGCCAGCTCACCGGGACAGGGTGCCGATTCACCCCTCCACTTT.

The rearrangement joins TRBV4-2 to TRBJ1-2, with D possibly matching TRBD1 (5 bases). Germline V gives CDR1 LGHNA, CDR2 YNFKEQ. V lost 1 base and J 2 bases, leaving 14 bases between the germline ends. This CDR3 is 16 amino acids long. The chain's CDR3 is CASSQAGGAGNYGYTF. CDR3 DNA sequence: TGTGCCAGCAGCCAAGCCGGAGGGGCAGGGAACTATGGCTACACCTTC.

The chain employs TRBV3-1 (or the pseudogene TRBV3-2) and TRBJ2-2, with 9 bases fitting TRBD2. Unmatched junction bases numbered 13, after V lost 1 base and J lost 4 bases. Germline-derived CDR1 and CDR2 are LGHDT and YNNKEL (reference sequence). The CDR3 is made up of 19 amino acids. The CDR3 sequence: CASSQGMRGGLSGTGELFF. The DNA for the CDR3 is TGTGCCAGCAGCCAAGGTATGCGGGGGGGCCTATCGGGCACCGGGGAGCTGTTTTTT.

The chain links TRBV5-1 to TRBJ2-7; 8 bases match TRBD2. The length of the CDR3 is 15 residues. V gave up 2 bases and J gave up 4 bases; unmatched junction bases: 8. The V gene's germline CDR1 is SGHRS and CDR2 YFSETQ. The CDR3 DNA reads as TGCGCCAGCAGCTTTAACCTAGCGGGTGTGTACGAGCAGTACTTC. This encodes CASSFNLAGVYEQYF. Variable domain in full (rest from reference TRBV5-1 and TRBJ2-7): KAGVTQTPRYLIKTRGQQVTLSCSPISGHRSVSWYQQTPGQGLQFLFEYFSETQRNKGNFPGRFSGRQFSNSRSEMNVSTLELGDSALYLCASSFNLAGVYEQYFGPGTRLTVT.

The CDR3 nucleotides are TGTGCCAGCAGTTATCAGGGGGTCGGGAACACTGAAGCTTTCTTT. Its protein is CASSYQGVGNTEAFF. The chain employs TRBV6-2 or TRBV6-3 and TRBJ1-1, with 7 bases lining up with TRBD1. Germline CDR1 and CDR2: MNHEY and SVGEGT. Trimming at V came to 3 bases and at J to 1 base, leaving 5 bases not matched to a gene. This CDR3 is 15 amino acids long.

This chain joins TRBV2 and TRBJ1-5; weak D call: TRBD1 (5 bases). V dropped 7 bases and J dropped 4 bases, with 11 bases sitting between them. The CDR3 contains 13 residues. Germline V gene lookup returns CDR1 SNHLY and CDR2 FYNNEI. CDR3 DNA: TGTGCCAGCAAGGGGCAGGGTAATCAGCCCCAGCATTTT. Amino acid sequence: CASKGQGNQPQHF.

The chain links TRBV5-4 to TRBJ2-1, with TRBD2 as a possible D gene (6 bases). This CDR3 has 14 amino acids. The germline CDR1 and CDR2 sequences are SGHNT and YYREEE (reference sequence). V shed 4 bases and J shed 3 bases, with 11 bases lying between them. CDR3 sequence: CASSPRLDYNEQFF. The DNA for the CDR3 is TGTGCCAGCAGCCCCAGACTAGACTACAATGAGCAGTTCTTC. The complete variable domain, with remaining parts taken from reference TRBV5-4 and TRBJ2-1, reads ETGVTQSPTHLIKTRGQQVTLRCSSQSGHNTVSWYQQALGQGPQFIFQYYREEENGRGNFPPRFSGLQFPNYSSELNVNALELDDSALYLCASSPRLDYNEQFFGPGTRLTVL.

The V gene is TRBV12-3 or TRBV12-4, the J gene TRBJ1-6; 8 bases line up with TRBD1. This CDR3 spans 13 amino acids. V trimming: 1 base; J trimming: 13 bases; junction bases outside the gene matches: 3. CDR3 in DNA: TGTGCCAGCAGTTTAGGGACAGGGTACCCCCTCCACTTT. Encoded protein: CASSLGTGYPLHF.

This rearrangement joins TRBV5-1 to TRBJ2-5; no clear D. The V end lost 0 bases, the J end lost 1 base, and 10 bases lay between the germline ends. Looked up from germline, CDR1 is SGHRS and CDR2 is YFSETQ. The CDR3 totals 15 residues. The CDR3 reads CASSLALGSQETQYF. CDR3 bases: TGCGCCAGCAGCTTGGCCCTGGGCAGCCAAGAGACCCAGTACTTC. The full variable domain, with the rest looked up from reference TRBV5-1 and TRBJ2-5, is KAGVTQTPRYLIKTRGQQVTLSCSPISGHRSVSWYQQTPGQGLQFLFEYFSETQRNKGNFPGRFSGRQFSNSRSEMNVSTLELGDSALYLCASSLALGSQETQYFGPGTRLLVL.

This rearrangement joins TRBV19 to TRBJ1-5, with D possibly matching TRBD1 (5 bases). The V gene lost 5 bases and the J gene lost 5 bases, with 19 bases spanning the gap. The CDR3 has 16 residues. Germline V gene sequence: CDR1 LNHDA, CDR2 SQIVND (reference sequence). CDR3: CASSPPGSWGDQPQHF. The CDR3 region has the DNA TGTGCCAGTAGTCCCCCAGGTAGCTGGGGGGATCAGCCCCAGCATTTT.

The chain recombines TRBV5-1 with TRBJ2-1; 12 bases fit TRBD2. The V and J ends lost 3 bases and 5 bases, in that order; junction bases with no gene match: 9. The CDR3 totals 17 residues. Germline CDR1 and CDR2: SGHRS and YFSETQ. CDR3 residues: CASSSGSLAGGNNEQFF. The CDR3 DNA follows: TGCGCCAGCAGCTCCGGCTCTCTAGCGGGGGGGAACAATGAGCAGTTCTTC.

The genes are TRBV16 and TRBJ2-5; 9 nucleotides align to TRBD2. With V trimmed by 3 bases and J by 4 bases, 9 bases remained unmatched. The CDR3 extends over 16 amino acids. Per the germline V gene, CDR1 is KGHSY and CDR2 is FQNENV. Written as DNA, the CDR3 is TGTGCCAGCAGCCAGTTCCCTAGCGGGGTGAGAGAGACCCAGTACTTC. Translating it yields CASSQFPSGVRETQYF.

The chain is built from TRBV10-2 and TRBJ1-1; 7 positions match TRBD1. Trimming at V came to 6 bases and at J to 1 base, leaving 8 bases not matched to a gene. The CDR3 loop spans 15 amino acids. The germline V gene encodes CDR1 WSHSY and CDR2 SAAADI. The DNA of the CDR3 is TGCGCCAGCAGCGACCCCGGGACAGCGAACACTGAAGCTTTCTTT. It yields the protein CASSDPGTANTEAFF.

The CDR3 nucleotides read TGTGCCAGCAGCTTAGACAGGGTGAACACTGAAGCTTTCTTT. It translates to CASSLDRVNTEAFF. The gene calls are TRBV7-2 and TRBJ1-1; D is perhaps TRBD1 (6 bases). Deletions cut 1 base from V and 0 bases from J, with 6 bases between. Germline loops: CDR1 SGHTA, CDR2 FQGNSA. The CDR3 consists of 14 residues. Supplemented by reference TRBV7-2 and TRBJ1-1, the full variable domain reads GAGVSQSPSNKVTEKGKDVELRCDPISGHTALYWYRQSLGQGLEFLIYFQGNSAPDKSGLPSDRFSAERTGGSVSTLTIQRTQQEDSAVYLCASSLDRVNTEAFFGQGTRLTVV.

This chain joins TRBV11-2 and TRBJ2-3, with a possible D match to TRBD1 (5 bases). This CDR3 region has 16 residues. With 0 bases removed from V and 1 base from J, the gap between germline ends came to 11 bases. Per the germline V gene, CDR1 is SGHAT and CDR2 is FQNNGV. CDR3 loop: CASSLDQGARTDTQYF. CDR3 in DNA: TGTGCCAGCAGCTTAGATCAAGGGGCGCGCACAGATACGCAGTATTTT. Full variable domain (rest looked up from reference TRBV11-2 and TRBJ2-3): EAGVAQSPRYKIIEKRQSVAFWCNPISGHATLYWYQQILGQGPKLLIQFQNNGVVDDSQLPKDRFSAERLKGVDSTLKIQPAKLEDSAVYLCASSLDQGARTDTQYFGPGTRLTVL.

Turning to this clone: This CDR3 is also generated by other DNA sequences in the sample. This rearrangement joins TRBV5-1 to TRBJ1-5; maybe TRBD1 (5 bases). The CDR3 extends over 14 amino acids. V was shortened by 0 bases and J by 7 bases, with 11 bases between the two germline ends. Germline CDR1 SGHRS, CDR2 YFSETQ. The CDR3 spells CASSLGQGGQPQHF. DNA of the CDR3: TGCGCCAGCAGCTTGGGGCAGGGAGGACAGCCCCAGCATTTT.

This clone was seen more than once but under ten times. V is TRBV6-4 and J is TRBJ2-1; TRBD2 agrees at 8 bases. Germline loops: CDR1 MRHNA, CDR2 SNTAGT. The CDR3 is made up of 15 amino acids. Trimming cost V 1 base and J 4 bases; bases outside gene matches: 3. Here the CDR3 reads CASSDLAGSYNEQFF. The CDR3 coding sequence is TGTGCCAGCAGTGACTTAGCGGGGAGTTACAATGAGCAGTTCTTC.

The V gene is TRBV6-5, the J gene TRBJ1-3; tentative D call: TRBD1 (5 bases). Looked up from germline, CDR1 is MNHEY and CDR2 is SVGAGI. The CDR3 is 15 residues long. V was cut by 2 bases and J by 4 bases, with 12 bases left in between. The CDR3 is CASSYGGQGGNTIYF. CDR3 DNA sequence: TGTGCCAGCAGTTACGGCGGTCAGGGCGGAAACACCATATATTTT.

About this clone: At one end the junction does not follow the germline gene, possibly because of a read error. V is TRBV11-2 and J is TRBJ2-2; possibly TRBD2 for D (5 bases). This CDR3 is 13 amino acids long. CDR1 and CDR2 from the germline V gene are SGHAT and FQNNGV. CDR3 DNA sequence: TGTGCCAGCAGCCTAGAGCGGTCCGGGGAGCTGTTTTTT. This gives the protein CASSLERSGELFF. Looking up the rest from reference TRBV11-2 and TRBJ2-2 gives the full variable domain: EAGVAQSPRYKIIEKRQSVAFWCNPISGHATLYWYQQILGQGPKLLIQFQNNGVVDDSQLPKDRFSAERLKGVDSTLKIQPAKLEDSAVYLCASSLERSGELFFGEGSRLTVL.

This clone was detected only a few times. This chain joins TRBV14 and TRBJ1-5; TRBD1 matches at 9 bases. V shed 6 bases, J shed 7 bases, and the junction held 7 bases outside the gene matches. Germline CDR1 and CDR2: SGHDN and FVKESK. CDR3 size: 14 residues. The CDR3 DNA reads TGTGCCAGCAGTTCACAGGGGGCGGGACAGCCCCAGCATTTT. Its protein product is CASSSQGAGQPQHF.

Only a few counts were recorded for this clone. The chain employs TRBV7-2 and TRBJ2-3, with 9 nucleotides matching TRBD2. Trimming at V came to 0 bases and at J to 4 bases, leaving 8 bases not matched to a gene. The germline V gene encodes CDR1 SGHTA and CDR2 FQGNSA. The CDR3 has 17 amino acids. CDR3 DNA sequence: TGTGCCAGCAGCTTAGCGGGCGGGGGGGCCGGAGCAGATACGCAGTATTTT. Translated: CASSLAGGGAGADTQYF.

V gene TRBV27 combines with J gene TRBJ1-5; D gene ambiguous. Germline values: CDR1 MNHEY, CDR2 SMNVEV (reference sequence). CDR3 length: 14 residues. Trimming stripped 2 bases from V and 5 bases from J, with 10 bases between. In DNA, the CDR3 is TGTGCCAGCAGTTTAGGTGCAGGATATCAGCCCCAGCATTTT. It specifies CASSLGAGYQPQHF.

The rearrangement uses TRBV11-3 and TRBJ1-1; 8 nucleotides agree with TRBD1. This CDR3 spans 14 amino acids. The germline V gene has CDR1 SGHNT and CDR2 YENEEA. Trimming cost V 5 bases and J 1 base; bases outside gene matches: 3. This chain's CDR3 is CASSRGQGNTEAFF. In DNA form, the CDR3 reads TGTGCCAGCAGCCGCGGACAGGGGAACACTGAAGCTTTCTTT.

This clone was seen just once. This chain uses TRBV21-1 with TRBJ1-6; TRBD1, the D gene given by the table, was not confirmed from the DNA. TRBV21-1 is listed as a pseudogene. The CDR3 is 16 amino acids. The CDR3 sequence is CASSKRRGQGNSPLHF. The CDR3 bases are TGTGCCAGCAGCAAACGTCGGGGACAGGGGAATTCACCCCTCCACTTT.